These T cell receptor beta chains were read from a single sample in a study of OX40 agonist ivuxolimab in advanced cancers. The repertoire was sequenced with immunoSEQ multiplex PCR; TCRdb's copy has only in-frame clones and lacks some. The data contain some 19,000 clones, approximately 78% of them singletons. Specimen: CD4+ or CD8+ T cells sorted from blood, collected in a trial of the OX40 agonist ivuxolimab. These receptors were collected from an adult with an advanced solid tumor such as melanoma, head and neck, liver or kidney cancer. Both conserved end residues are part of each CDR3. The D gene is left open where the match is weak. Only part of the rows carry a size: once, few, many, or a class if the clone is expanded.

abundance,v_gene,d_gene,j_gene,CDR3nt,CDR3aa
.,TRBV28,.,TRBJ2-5,TGTGCCAGCCAAATTGCAGGGGGGACAGAGACCCAGTACTTC,CASQIAGGTETQYF
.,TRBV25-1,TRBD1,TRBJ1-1,TGTGCCAGCAGAGGACAGGGTATGAACACTGAAGCTTTCTTT,CASRGQGMNTEAFF
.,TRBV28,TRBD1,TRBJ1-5,TGTGCCAGCAGTTTACCGGACAGGGTTGGACAGCCCCAGCATTTT,CASSLPDRVGQPQHF
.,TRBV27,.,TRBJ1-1,TGTGCCAGCAGCAATCAGGGGTATGAAGCTTTCTTT,CASSNQGYEAFF
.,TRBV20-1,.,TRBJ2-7,TGCAGTGCTAGGGAGAGTTACGAGCAGTACTTC,CSARESYEQYF
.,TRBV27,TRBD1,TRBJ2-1,TGTGCCAGCAGTTTAGCAGGGGGTTTGGGCAATGAGCAGTTCTTC,CASSLAGGLGNEQFF
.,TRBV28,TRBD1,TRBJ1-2,TGTGCCAGCAGTTTCGGGACAGAAGTCTATGGCTACACCTTC,CASSFGTEVYGYTF
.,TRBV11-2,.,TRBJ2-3,TGTGCCAGCAGCCCAGGGGGGATGGATACGCAGTATTTT,CASSPGGMDTQYF
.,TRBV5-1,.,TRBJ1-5,TGCGCCAGCAGCTTGGCTGGGTCGGATCAGCCCCAGCATTTT,CASSLAGSDQPQHF
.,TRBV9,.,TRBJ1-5,TGTGCCAGCAGCGTAGGAAGCAATCAGCCCCAGCATTTT,CASSVGSNQPQHF
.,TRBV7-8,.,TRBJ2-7,TGTGCCAGCAGCCCCCCGGCCTACGAGCAGTACTTC,CASSPPAYEQYF
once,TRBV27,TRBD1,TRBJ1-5,TGTGCCACCGGACAGGCGTGGGGTATGAGTCAGCCCCAGCATTTT,CATGQAWGMSQPQHF
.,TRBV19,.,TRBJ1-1,TGTGCCAGTTCCCGACAAGGAGGGTGGACTGAAGCTTTCTTT,CASSRQGGWTEAFF
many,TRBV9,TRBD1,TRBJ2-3,TGTGCCAGCAGCGCAACAGGGGAAGATCGCACAGATACGCAGTATTTT,CASSATGEDRTDTQYF
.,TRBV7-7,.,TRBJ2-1,TGTGCCAGCAGCCACATCGCGGGGGCCTCCTACAATGAGCAGTTCTTC,CASSHIAGASYNEQFF
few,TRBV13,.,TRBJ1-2,TGTGCCAGCAGCTTAGGCCCGGACGGCTACACCTTC,CASSLGPDGYTF
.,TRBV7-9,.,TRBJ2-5,TGTGCCAGCAGCTTACTAACAGGGCACAGGGCCCAGTACTTC,CASSLLTGHRAQYF
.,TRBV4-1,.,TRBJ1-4,TGCGCCAGCAGCCAAGATTGGCCCTCCGCAGGTGAAAAACTGTTTTTT,CASSQDWPSAGEKLFF
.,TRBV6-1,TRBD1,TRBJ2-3,TGTGCCAGCATTTATAAGGGACAGGGGAAAGATACGCAGTATTTT,CASIYKGQGKDTQYF
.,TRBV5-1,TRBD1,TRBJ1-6,TGCGCCAGCAGCCGGGACAGGGACGTCTACTATAATTCACCCCTCCACTTT,CASSRDRDVYYNSPLHF
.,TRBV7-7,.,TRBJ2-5,TGTGCCAGCAGCTTAGGCGGAGTACAAGAGACCCAGTACTTC,CASSLGGVQETQYF
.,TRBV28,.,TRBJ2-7,TGTGCCAGCAGTTTGTACAGGGTCTACGAGCAGTACTTC,CASSLYRVYEQYF
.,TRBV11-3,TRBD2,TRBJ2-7,TGTGCCAGCAGCCCCGGGACTAGCGGGAACGAGCAGTACTTC,CASSPGTSGNEQYF
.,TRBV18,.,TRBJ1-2,TGTGCCAGCTCACCATCTCCCGACAGCCCCTATGGCTACACCTTC,CASSPSPDSPYGYTF
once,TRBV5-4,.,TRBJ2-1,TGTGCCAGCAGCGTATACCGGGACCCCGACAATGAGCAGTTCTTC,CASSVYRDPDNEQFF
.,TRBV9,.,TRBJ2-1,TGTGCCAGCAGCCGTACGGACCTTGTTGATGAGCAGTTCTTC,CASSRTDLVDEQFF
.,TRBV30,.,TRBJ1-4,TGTGCCTGGAGTGTACAGGGAGACGAAAAACTGTTTTTT,CAWSVQGDEKLFF
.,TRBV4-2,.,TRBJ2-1,TGTGCCAGCAGCCAAGCCGGGGTAGCGGAGTACAATGAGCAGTTCTTC,CASSQAGVAEYNEQFF
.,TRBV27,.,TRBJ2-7,TGTGCCAGCAGTTCGACCGGGAGTGTATACGAGCAGTACTTC,CASSSTGSVYEQYF
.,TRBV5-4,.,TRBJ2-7,TGTGCCAGCAGCTTAAAAGGGGCGACCTACGAGCAGTACTTC,CASSLKGATYEQYF
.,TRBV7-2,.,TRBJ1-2,TGTGCCAGCAGCCCCTCACTAGCTAACTATGGCTACACCTTC,CASSPSLANYGYTF
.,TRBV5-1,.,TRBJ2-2,TGCGCCAGCAGCTCACTTCAAAAGAGCGCCGGGGAGCTGTTTTTT,CASSSLQKSAGELFF
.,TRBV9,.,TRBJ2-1,TGTGCCAGCAGCGAAAGTATCAATGAGCAGTTCTTC,CASSESINEQFF